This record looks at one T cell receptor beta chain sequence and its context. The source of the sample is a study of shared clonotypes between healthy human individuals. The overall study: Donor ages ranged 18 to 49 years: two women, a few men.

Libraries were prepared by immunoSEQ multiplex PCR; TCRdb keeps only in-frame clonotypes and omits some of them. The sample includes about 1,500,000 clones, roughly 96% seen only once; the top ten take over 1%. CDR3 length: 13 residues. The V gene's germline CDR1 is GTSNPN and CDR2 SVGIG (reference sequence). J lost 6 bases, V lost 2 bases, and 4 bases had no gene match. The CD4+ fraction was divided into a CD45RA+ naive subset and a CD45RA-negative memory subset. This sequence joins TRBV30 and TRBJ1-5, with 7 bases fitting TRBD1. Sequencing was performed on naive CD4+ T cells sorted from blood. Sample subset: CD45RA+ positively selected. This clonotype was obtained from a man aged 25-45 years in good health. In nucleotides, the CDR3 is TGTGCCTGGAGTTTGACAGGGAGTCAGCCCCAGCATTTT. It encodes CAWSLTGSQPQHF.